The 22 T cell receptor beta chains below all came from one sample that was sequenced in a study of glioma-infiltrating T cells (dated by TCRdb to the mid-2010s). Sequencing relied on an Illumina MiSeq. The iRepertoire nested amplicon-rescue multiplex PCR (arm-PCR) platform was used to amplify TCR alpha and beta CDR3 regions from RNA. TCRdb applied fastp at Q25 and MiXCR to the public reads, then kept only in-frame beta chains. Rows matching on CDR3 protein sequence are summarized as one entry with the most common DNA and genes. In all, the sample holds more than 350,000 distinct CDR3 sequences, and 41% of those were seen once. Around 12% of the sample is in the top ten clones. Sequencing used glioma tissue, nonneoplastic brain tissue, or PBMCs (not recorded which). All receptors derive from a human donor with low-grade glioma or glioblastoma, undergoing nonglioma brain surgery, or in good health (not recorded which).

A single count supports this clonotype. No conserved phenylalanine or tryptophan ends this CDR3, so it is likely a read error. The chain links TRBV10-3 to TRBJ2-3; the match to TRBD2 covers 9 bases. The CDR3 is 16 residues long. With 2 bases clipped from V and 2 bases from J, the junction kept 5 bases outside the gene matches. Germline V lookup: CDR1 ENHRY, CDR2 SYGVKD. CDR3 in amino acids: CAISEQTSGPTDTQYL. In DNA form, the CDR3 reads TGTGCCATCAGTGAGCAGACTAGCGGCCCCACAGATACGCAGTATCTT.

V is TRBV7-9 and J is TRBJ1-5, with 7 bases that match TRBD1. CDR1 and CDR2 from the germline V gene are SEHNR and FQNEAQ (reference sequence). Losses at the gene ends were 1 base for V and 9 bases for J; bases not matched to a gene: 15. This CDR3 is 17 amino acids long. CDR3 protein: CASSLGFGQAHGGPQHF. The CDR3, as DNA: TGTGCCAGCAGCTTAGGCTTTGGACAGGCCCACGGAGGGCCCCAGCATTTT.

The rearrangement joins TRBV15 to TRBJ1-1, with a weak D call TRBD1 (6 bases). Per the germline V gene, CDR1 is LNHNV and CDR2 is YYDKDF (reference sequence). The CDR3 has 17 amino acids. Trimming took 3 bases from V and 4 from J, leaving 21 bases between them. CDR3 protein: CATSRGGQVTRGTEAFF. The CDR3 region has the DNA TGTGCCACCAGCAGGGGGGGCCAGGTGACCCGAGGCACTGAAGCTTTCTTT.

Of note for this clonotype: This clone may be a read error of a much larger clone one base away. The rearrangement uses TRBV6-1 and TRBJ2-7; possibly TRBD2 for D (5 bases). In germline, CDR1 is MNHNS, CDR2 SASEGT. The CDR3 is made up of 10 amino acids. This CDR3 is CASRDYKQYF. The DNA for the CDR3 is TGTGCCAGCAGAGACTACAAGCAGTACTTC.

To note about this clonotype: A read error may be the cause here, since a much bigger clone is one base away. The rearrangement joins TRBV20-1 to TRBJ1-1; D unclear. With 0 bases removed from V and 1 base from J, the gap between germline ends came to 12 bases. CDR1 and CDR2 from the germline V gene are DFQATT and SNEGSKA (reference sequence). The CDR3 has 15 amino acids. DNA of the CDR3: TGCAGTGCTAGAGATGGGTGGCGGGGGAACACTGAAGCTTTCTTT. Protein product: CSARDGWRGNTEAFF.

About this clonotype itself: A much larger clonotype is one base distant, so this may be a read error. The genes are TRBV7-2 and TRBJ2-1; TRBD2 matches at 9 bases. The CDR3 sequence is 15 residues long. Germline CDR1 and CDR2: SGHTA and FQGNSA. The ends lost 3 bases at V and 3 bases at J; junction bases unmatched: 3. The CDR3: CASSFSGSCYNEQFF. Written as DNA, the CDR3 is TGTGCCAGCAGCTTTAGCGGGAGCTGCTACAATGAGCAGTTCTTC.

The chain has TRBV27 and TRBJ2-6; D unclear. The CDR3 contains 18 residues. V lost 3 bases to trimming and J lost 2 bases, with 17 bases between them. Germline assignment: CDR1 MNHEY and CDR2 SMNVEV (reference sequence). The CDR3 bases are TGTGCCAGCAGTTTTTTGTGGCCTTCTGTGGCTGGGGCCAACGTCCTGACTTTC. Amino acid sequence: CASSFLWPSVAGANVLTF.

Points on this clonotype: A clone one base away is much larger, so this may be a read error. The CDR3 DNA follows: TGTGCCAGCAGTGAAGCAGGGTCCTATACGCAGTATTTT. As protein: CASSEAGSYTQYF. This sequence joins TRBV25-1 and TRBJ2-3; weak D call: TRBD1 (5 bases). With 2 bases removed from V and 7 bases from J, the gap between germline ends came to 10 bases. Germline V gene data show CDR1 as MGHDK and CDR2 as SYGVNS. CDR3 length equals 13 residues.

A few counts support this clonotype. The V and J genes are TRBV20-1 and TRBJ2-2; 9 nucleotides line up with TRBD1. The CDR3 consists of 17 residues. Trimming took 0 bases from V and 3 from J; bases not matched to a gene: 8. Germline loops: CDR1 DFQATT, CDR2 SNEGSKA (reference sequence). Here the CDR3 reads CSARDPRTGVDTGELFF. For the CDR3, the DNA is TGCAGTGCTAGAGATCCCCGGACAGGGGTCGACACCGGGGAGCTGTTTTTT.

This clonotype was detected ten times or more. This CDR3 is CASSYLGGTEAFF. The CDR3 bases are TGTGCCAGCAGTTACTTGGGTGGCACTGAAGCTTTCTTT. The chain joins TRBV6-2 or TRBV6-3 to TRBJ1-1; D is unclear. The CDR3 spans 13 residues. V dropped 1 base and J dropped 4 bases, with 7 bases sitting between them. The germline V gene encodes CDR1 MNHEY and CDR2 SVGEGT.

This chain joins TRBV7-9 and TRBJ2-3, with 8 bases matching TRBD1. With 5 bases clipped from V and 2 bases from J, the junction kept 6 bases outside the gene matches. Germline values: CDR1 SEHNR, CDR2 FQNEAQ (reference sequence). This CDR3 contains 15 residues. Here the CDR3 reads CASSPGTGYTDTQYF. The CDR3, as DNA: TGTGCCAGCAGCCCCGGGACAGGCTACACAGATACGCAGTATTTT.

The genes are TRBV29-1 and TRBJ2-1, with D possibly being TRBD1 (5 bases). There are 12 residues in the CDR3. The germline gives CDR1 SQVTM, CDR2 ANQGSEA. Deletions cut 5 bases from V and 10 bases from J, with 15 bases between. CDR3 amino acids: CSVPQGRHEQFF. The CDR3 DNA is TGCAGCGTTCCCCAGGGTCGGCACGAGCAGTTCTTC.

This clonotype was picked up many times. The J gene is TRBJ1-1, the V gene TRBV28; 8 nucleotides agree with TRBD1. V was pared by 6 bases and J by 6 bases, with 9 bases of the junction left unmatched. Per the germline V gene, CDR1 is MDHEN and CDR2 is SYDVKM. The CDR3 loop spans 14 amino acids. The CDR3 sequence: CASRGGQGEAEAFF. The CDR3 DNA follows: TGTGCCAGCAGGGGAGGACAGGGTGAGGCTGAAGCTTTCTTT.

V and J are TRBV7-2 and TRBJ1-3; the D is unclear. The CDR3 contains 13 residues. Germline V lookup: CDR1 SGHTA, CDR2 FQGNSA. V was shortened by 4 bases and J by 2 bases, with 6 bases between the two germline ends. DNA of the CDR3: TGTGCCAGCAGCTCACGGGCTGGAAACACCATATATTTT. It translates to CASSSRAGNTIYF.

At least ten counts were recorded for this clonotype. This chain links TRBV4-3 with TRBJ2-7; 9 nucleotides agree with TRBD2. V dropped 1 base and J dropped 5; count of bases not matched to a gene: 15. Germline lookup yields CDR1 LGHNA and CDR2 YSLEER. The CDR3 has 18 amino acids. The CDR3 loop is CASSQGVVYGLALDEQYF. In DNA, the CDR3 is TGCGCCAGCAGCCAAGGTGTGGTTTACGGACTAGCGTTGGACGAGCAGTACTTC.

This clonotype was picked up many times. This chain connects TRBV7-2 to TRBJ1-1, with D uncertain. Germline CDR1 and CDR2: SGHTA and FQGNSA. The V end lost 2 bases, the J end lost 2 bases, and 9 bases lay between the germline ends. CDR3 size: 14 residues. As DNA, the CDR3 is TGTGCCAGCAGCTTACGGCACTCAAACACTGAAGCTTTCTTT. It specifies CASSLRHSNTEAFF.

The sample holds a few counts of this clonotype. This may be a read error, as it is one base from a much larger clone. The chain is built from TRBV27 and TRBJ1-3; D remains unclear. The CDR3 sequence is 15 residues long. The germline CDR1 and CDR2 sequences are MNHEY and SMNVEV (reference sequence). The CDR3 DNA reads as TGTGCCAACAGTCCGGCCCCGTACTCTGGAAACACCATATATTTT. Its protein is CANSPAPYSGNTIYF.

The chain uses TRBV12-3 or TRBV12-4 and TRBJ2-1; no definite D call. This CDR3 region has 13 residues. Trimming stripped 4 bases from V and 7 bases from J, with 11 bases between. CDR3 DNA sequence: TGTGCCAGCAGTTACTCCCCGACTAATGAGCAGTTCTTC. It yields the protein CASSYSPTNEQFF.

This clonotype was counted only a few times. The chain has TRBV2 and TRBJ2-1; 9 bases fit TRBD1. CDR1 is SNHLY, CDR2 FYNNEI, per germline. V was pared by 4 bases and J by 2 bases, with 3 bases of the junction left unmatched. The CDR3 has 15 residues. Here the CDR3 reads CASSARQGAYNEQFF. In DNA, the CDR3 is TGTGCCAGCAGTGCTCGACAGGGGGCCTACAATGAGCAGTTCTTC.

This chain connects TRBV7-9 to TRBJ2-7; tentative D call: TRBD2 (5 bases). The CDR3 consists of 15 residues. The V gene's germline CDR1 is SEHNR and CDR2 FQNEAQ (reference sequence). Between the trimmed V and J ends, which lost 5 bases and 2 bases, there was a span of 16 bases. CDR3 loop: CASSRPTGITYEQYF. CDR3 in DNA: TGTGCCAGCAGCAGACCTACCGGGATTACCTACGAGCAGTACTTC.

In regard to this clonotype: Being one base from a much bigger clone, this may be a read error. The V gene is TRBV25-1, the J gene TRBJ1-1, with D possibly being TRBD1 (5 bases). The CDR3 is made up of 16 amino acids. Per germline, CDR1 MGHDK and CDR2 SYGVNS. The germline V and J ends were trimmed by 2 bases and 5 bases, with 18 bases remaining between them. This CDR3 is CASSEPPTEGRTEAFF. CDR3 DNA sequence: TGTGCCAGCAGTGAACCACCGACAGAGGGTAGGACTGAAGCTTTCTTT. The variable domain in full, completed from reference TRBV25-1 and TRBJ1-1, reads EADIYQTPRYLVIGTGKKITLECSQTMGHDKMYWYQQDPGMELHLIHYSYGVNSTEKGDLSSESTVSRIRTEHFPLTLESARPSHTSQYLCASSEPPTEGRTEAFFGQGTRLTVV.

In this sample, this clonotype turned up a few times. The chain has TRBV4-1 and TRBJ1-2; D call uncertain. This CDR3 is built from 13 residues. V was clipped by 4 bases and J by 4 bases, with 10 bases between them. Germline lookup yields CDR1 MGHRA and CDR2 YSYEKL. DNA of the CDR3: TGCGCCAGCAGCCGGAGCGGACGCTATGGCTACACCTTC. It is translated as CASSRSGRYGYTF.